This passage covers 24 T cell receptor beta chains from one sample sequenced in a study of blood T cell repertoires in COVID-19. TCRdb's table, derived via immunoSEQ multiplex PCR, lists solely in-frame clones and lacks some. The sample records over 50,000 clones, approximately 82% being singletons. The sequenced sample consisted of peripheral blood. These receptor sequences come from a human donor in a cohort sampled during active COVID-19.

By share, this clone counts as medium-sized. The rearrangement uses TRBV6-6 and TRBJ1-2, with D hard to call. The CDR3 is 14 amino acids. The V and J ends lost 2 bases and 4 bases respectively, with 11 bases between them. From germline, CDR1 is MNHNY and CDR2 SVGAGI (reference sequence). The CDR3 protein is CASSYEGGPYGYTF. In DNA, the CDR3 is TGTGCCAGCAGTTACGAGGGCGGCCCCTATGGCTACACCTTC.

The J gene is TRBJ2-3, the V gene TRBV5-1; 9 positions agree with TRBD2. CDR1 is SGHRS and CDR2 is YFSETQ in the germline V gene. The CDR3 extends over 16 amino acids. Germline trimming cut 0 bases from V and 10 bases from J; bases unmatched to any gene: 12. Written as DNA, the CDR3 is TGCGCCAGCAGCTTGGCCGCAAGCGGGGGGCATCTTCCGCAGTATTTT. Its protein product is CASSLAASGGHLPQYF.

The chain recombines TRBV5-6 with TRBJ2-1; 11 bases match TRBD2. The V gene's germline CDR1 is SGHDT and CDR2 YYEEEE. J gave up 5 bases and V 2 bases, and 3 bases lay outside the gene matches. The CDR3 spans 15 residues. CDR3 sequence (DNA): TGTGCCAGCAGCTTAGGGACTAGCGGTCACAATGAGCAGTTCTTC. Its translation: CASSLGTSGHNEQFF.

The CDR3 region has the DNA TGTGCCAGCAGTCTAAATATAAGGGGGCGTGGGGCATATAGCAATCAGCCCCAGCATTTT. It specifies CASSLNIRGRGAYSNQPQHF. The chain uses TRBV6-6 and TRBJ1-5; 7 bases match TRBD1. Germline V gene lookup returns CDR1 MNHNY and CDR2 SVGAGI (reference sequence). This CDR3 is built from 20 residues. The trim removed 5 bases at V and 0 bases at J, leaving 19 bases unmatched.

V is TRBV5-1 and J is TRBJ2-1, with 11 bases matching TRBD2. With 0 bases clipped from V and 7 bases from J, the junction kept 3 bases outside the gene matches. Per germline, CDR1 SGHRS and CDR2 YFSETQ. The CDR3 contains 15 residues. Here the CDR3 DNA reads TGCGCCAGCAGCTTGGTAGCGGGAGGGCCGAATGAGCAGTTCTTC. Translated, it gives CASSLVAGGPNEQFF.

V and J are TRBV3-1 (or the pseudogene TRBV3-2) and TRBJ2-7, with a weak D call TRBD1 (6 bases). The ends were cut back, 0 bases at V and 2 bases at J, with 14 bases in the middle. Per germline, CDR1 LGHDT and CDR2 YNNKEL (reference sequence). CDR3 size: 16 residues. The CDR3 DNA is TGTGCCAGCAGCCAAGATCCTTGGGGGCCCACCTACGAGCAGTACTTC. Translated, it gives CASSQDPWGPTYEQYF.

This sequence joins TRBV6-5 and TRBJ2-7; 12 bases are shared with TRBD2. The V gene end was trimmed by 4 bases and the J gene end by 2 bases; junction bases not matched to a gene: 6. This CDR3 is 16 amino acids long. CDR1 and CDR2 from the germline V gene are MNHEY and SVGAGI. DNA of the CDR3: TGTGCCAGCAGTTTCGGACTAGCGGGAACCACCTACGAGCAGTACTTC. Protein product: CASSFGLAGTTYEQYF.

The chain carries TRBV5-1 and TRBJ1-1, with 10 bases fitting TRBD1. The CDR3 consists of 17 residues. CDR1 and CDR2 from the germline V gene are SGHRS and YFSETQ. The V gene end was trimmed by 0 bases and the J gene end by 0 bases; junction bases not matched to a gene: 5. This CDR3 is CASSLAKGQGMNTEAFF. The CDR3 region has the DNA TGCGCCAGCAGCTTGGCCAAGGGACAGGGGATGAACACTGAAGCTTTCTTT.

The genes are TRBV7-3 and TRBJ2-7; TRBD1 matches at 10 bases. CDR3 length: 14 amino acids. Germline CDR1 is SGHTA and CDR2 is FQGTGA. Unmatched junction bases numbered 6, after V lost 5 bases and J lost 5 bases. The CDR3 loop is CASSPGTGAHEQYF. The CDR3 bases are TGTGCCAGCAGCCCCGGGACAGGGGCCCACGAGCAGTACTTC.

In nucleotides, the CDR3 is TGTGCCAGCCAGACGACTAGCGGGAATTTGGATGAGCAGTTCTTC. Residues: CASQTTSGNLDEQFF. This sequence joins TRBV28 and TRBJ2-1, with 11 bases matching TRBD2. Germline CDR1 MDHEN, CDR2 SYDVKM. The CDR3 length is 15 residues. V was clipped by 8 bases and J by 8 bases; unmatched bases: 11.

This chain uses TRBV12-3 or TRBV12-4 with TRBJ1-1; weak D call: TRBD1 (5 bases). The length of the CDR3 is 12 residues. The germline V and J ends were trimmed by 3 bases and 10 bases, with 12 bases remaining between them. In nucleotides, the CDR3 is TGTGCCAGCAGTTTGGGGCGGGAACCAGCTTTCTTT. Protein sequence: CASSLGREPAFF.

V and J are TRBV5-1 and TRBJ2-7; the match to TRBD2 covers 7 bases. After removal of 3 bases from V and 6 bases from J, the junction contained 9 bases not matched to a gene. Germline V gives CDR1 SGHRS, CDR2 YFSETQ. This CDR3 has 14 amino acids. The CDR3 protein is CASSSGLHVGEQYF. CDR3 DNA sequence: TGCGCCAGCAGCTCGGGACTACACGTTGGCGAGCAGTACTTC.

This chain links TRBV30 with TRBJ2-7, with 7 bases that match TRBD1. From germline, CDR1 is GTSNPN and CDR2 SVGIG (reference sequence). The CDR3 runs to 13 residues. V trimming: 3 bases; J trimming: 5 bases; junction bases outside the gene matches: 7. CDR3 bases: TGTGCCTGGAGCCCCGGGACAGCCCACGAGCAGTACTTC. Translation gives CAWSPGTAHEQYF. The whole variable domain, filled in from reference TRBV30 and TRBJ2-7, reads SQTIHQWPATLVQPVGSPLSLECTVEGTSNPNLYWYRQAAGRGLQLLFYSVGIGQISSEVPQNLSASRPQDRQFILSSKKLLLSDSGFYLCAWSPGTAHEQYFGPGTRLTVT.

This sequence joins TRBV14 and TRBJ2-3, with 7 bases fitting TRBD2. Germline-derived CDR1 and CDR2 are SGHDN and FVKESK. CDR3 length: 20 amino acids. Unmatched junction bases numbered 21, after V lost 4 bases and J lost 2 bases. The CDR3 is CASSLRGRTKGLPSTDTQYF. The CDR3 bases are TGTGCCAGCAGCCTCCGGGGCCGAACGAAGGGACTACCGTCCACAGATACGCAGTATTTT.

The genes are TRBV6-5 and TRBJ2-5; 8 bases agree with TRBD1. V was clipped by 6 bases and J by 4 bases; unmatched bases: 4. The CDR3 has 13 amino acids. Germline V gene lookup returns CDR1 MNHEY and CDR2 SVGAGI. The CDR3, as DNA: TGTGCCAGCAGACCCGGACAGGGAGAGACCCAGTACTTC. Its translation: CASRPGQGETQYF.

The rearrangement uses TRBV6-5 and TRBJ2-7; D gene uncertain. Looked up from germline, CDR1 is MNHEY and CDR2 is SVGAGI. The CDR3 runs 13 residues. The V and J ends lost 6 bases and 5 bases respectively, with 14 bases between them. In nucleotides, the CDR3 is TGTGCCAGCAGCTCCACGCCGGTCCACGAGCAGTACTTC. Translation gives CASSSTPVHEQYF.

This clone was counted between two and nine times. This chain connects TRBV6-2 or TRBV6-3 to TRBJ2-1, with D hard to call. In germline, CDR1 is MNHEY, CDR2 SVGEGT. This CDR3 region has 12 residues. Trimming shortened V by 2 bases and J by 5 bases, and 4 bases separated the two germline ends. In DNA form, the CDR3 reads TGTGCCAGCAGTTACGGAGACAATGAGCAGTTCTTC. It yields the protein CASSYGDNEQFF.

The gene calls are TRBV12-3 or TRBV12-4 and TRBJ2-1; D gene uncertain. V lost 1 base and J 10 bases, leaving 8 bases between the germline ends. CDR3 length: 12 amino acids. The CDR3 is CASSLVWSEQFF. The DNA of the CDR3 is TGTGCCAGCAGTTTAGTGTGGAGCGAGCAGTTCTTC.

The chain joins TRBV16 to TRBJ1-1; no firm D call. Trimming pared 5 bases from V and 2 bases from J, leaving 12 bases between. The length of the CDR3 is 14 residues. Germline values: CDR1 KGHSY, CDR2 FQNENV. The CDR3 sequence: CASSTFTANTEAFF. CDR3 DNA sequence: TGTGCCAGCAGCACGTTCACAGCTAACACTGAAGCTTTCTTT.

The rearrangement joins TRBV2 to TRBJ1-6; D call uncertain. CDR1 is SNHLY, CDR2 FYNNEI, per germline. The CDR3 spans 13 residues. Trimming removed 2 bases from V and 9 bases from J, with 8 bases in between. DNA of the CDR3: TGTGCCAGCAGTGAATGGAGCCGTTCACCCCTCCACTTT. Amino acids: CASSEWSRSPLHF.

The gene calls are TRBV6-1 and TRBJ2-5; TRBD1 matches 9 bases. The junction had 5 bases not matched to a gene; V was cut back by 1 base and J by 2 bases. The CDR3 is 16 residues long. Germline CDR1 reads MNHNS; CDR2 reads SASEGT. The CDR3 DNA reads TGTGCCAGCAGTGAAGGACAGGGGGGAGGGCAAGAGACCCAGTACTTC. Protein product: CASSEGQGGGQETQYF.

V is TRBV29-1 and J is TRBJ1-1; TRBD1 matches 7 bases. Trimming cost V 7 bases and J 6 bases; bases outside gene matches: 11. CDR3 length: 13 residues. Per the germline V gene, CDR1 is SQVTM and CDR2 is ANQGSEA. The CDR3 DNA follows: TGCAGCGGGCAAGAGTTAACAGGGGCTGAAGCTTTCTTT. Translation gives CSGQELTGAEAFF. Looking up the rest from reference TRBV29-1 and TRBJ1-1 gives the full variable domain: SAVISQKPSRDICQRGTSLTIQCQVDSQVTMMFWYRQQPGQSLTLIATANQGSEATYESGFVIDKFPISRPNLTFSTLTVSNMSPEDSSIYLCSGQELTGAEAFFGQGTRLTVV.

V usage is TRBV11-2 and J usage is TRBJ2-7; 9 nucleotides match TRBD1. The V gene's germline CDR1 is SGHAT and CDR2 FQNNGV. V dropped 0 bases and J dropped 5; count of bases not matched to a gene: 8. The CDR3 covers 16 residues. DNA for the CDR3: TGTGCCAGCAGCTTAGACGCAGGACAGGGGAGGGACGAGCAGTACTTC. Translated: CASSLDAGQGRDEQYF.

The rearrangement joins TRBV14 to TRBJ2-1, with 10 bases matching TRBD2. CDR1 and CDR2 (germline): SGHDN, FVKESK. After removal of 3 bases from V and 6 bases from J, the junction contained 8 bases not matched to a gene. The CDR3 length is 16 residues. CDR3 in DNA: TGTGCCAGCAGCCAGATGACTAGCGGGTTCTTCAATGAGCAGTTCTTC. This sequence encodes CASSQMTSGFFNEQFF.